The rows below give T cell receptor beta chains drawn from one sample of a study of vaccination and CD4 T cells after COVID-19. What these receptors recognize is not known. MiXCR, applied by TCRdb to the PCR reads, yields one record per CDR3 protein. Among around 20,000 distinct CDR3 sequences listed, 55% to 70% were seen once. The specimen was CD4+ T cells from blood, cultured in vitro, collected after SARS-CoV-2 vaccination. These TCRs come from a human donor who received a COVID-19 vaccine. Both conserved end residues are part of each CDR3. A D gene is named only where the DNA matches it firmly. Clone size is stated in some rows and not others, as once, few, many or a class when expanded.

D gene: NA; clone size: few; CDR3 length: 14; J gene: TRBJ2-2; V gene: TRBV20-1; CDR3 DNA: TGCAGTGCTAGAATGGAAGGGGGGGTCGGGGAGCTGTTTTTT; CDR3 protein: CSARMEGGVGELFF
D gene: NA; clone size: few; CDR3 length: 17; J gene: TRBJ2-3; V gene: TRBV6-1; CDR3 DNA: TGTGCCAGCAGCCGGTACGGGGTAAACAGGTTGACAGATACGCAGTATTTT; CDR3 protein: CASSRYGVNRLTDTQYF
D gene: TRBD1; clone size: NA; CDR3 length: 17; J gene: TRBJ2-2; V gene: TRBV11-3; CDR3 DNA: TGTGCCAGCAGCTTAGAGACCGGGACAGCGAACACCGGGGAGCTGTTTTTT; CDR3 protein: CASSLETGTANTGELFF
D gene: NA; clone size: few; CDR3 length: 14; J gene: TRBJ1-1; V gene: TRBV7-8; CDR3 DNA: TGTGCCAGCAGCTTGAGGGGAGTGAACACTGAAGCTTTCTTT; CDR3 protein: CASSLRGVNTEAFF
D gene: NA; clone size: once; CDR3 length: 15; J gene: TRBJ1-5; V gene: TRBV30; CDR3 DNA: TGTGCCTGGAGCTTCGGGGACGGAATCAATCAGCCCCAGCATTTT; CDR3 protein: CAWSFGDGINQPQHF
D gene: NA; clone size: once; CDR3 length: 14; J gene: TRBJ2-7; V gene: TRBV6-1; CDR3 DNA: TGTGCCAGCAGGACGCGACTGGGCTCCTACGAGCAGTACTTC; CDR3 protein: CASRTRLGSYEQYF
D gene: TRBD1; clone size: NA; CDR3 length: 17; J gene: TRBJ1-5; V gene: TRBV24-1; CDR3 DNA: TGTGCCACCAGTGATGGCGGACAGGTAGGGAGCAATCAGCCCCAGCATTTT; CDR3 protein: CATSDGGQVGSNQPQHF
D gene: NA; clone size: NA; CDR3 length: 12; J gene: TRBJ2-3; V gene: TRBV4-1; CDR3 DNA: TGCGCCAGCCTGTCCTTCACAGATACGCAGTATTTT; CDR3 protein: CASLSFTDTQYF
D gene: NA; clone size: NA; CDR3 length: 13; J gene: TRBJ1-5; V gene: TRBV2; CDR3 DNA: TGTGCCAGCAGTGCTACAGGGATCCAGCCCCAGCATTTT; CDR3 protein: CASSATGIQPQHF
D gene: TRBD2; clone size: NA; CDR3 length: 14; J gene: TRBJ2-5; V gene: TRBV2; CDR3 DNA: TGTGCCAGCAGACGAAGCGGGGGGGAGGAGACCCAGTACTTC; CDR3 protein: CASRRSGGEETQYF
D gene: NA; clone size: NA; CDR3 length: 13; J gene: TRBJ1-2; V gene: TRBV7-9; CDR3 DNA: TGTGCCAGCAGCTTGGATGGGCAACATGGCTACACCTTC; CDR3 protein: CASSLDGQHGYTF
D gene: NA; clone size: NA; CDR3 length: 13; J gene: TRBJ2-7; V gene: TRBV15; CDR3 DNA: TGTGCCACCAGCAGATACCAAAGCTACGAGCAGTACTTC; CDR3 protein: CATSRYQSYEQYF
D gene: NA; clone size: few; CDR3 length: 13; J gene: TRBJ2-3; V gene: TRBV19; CDR3 DNA: TGTGCCAGTAGTATATACAAGCCGGATACGCAGTATTTT; CDR3 protein: CASSIYKPDTQYF
D gene: NA; clone size: NA; CDR3 length: 15; J gene: TRBJ1-2; V gene: TRBV3-1; CDR3 DNA: TGTGCCAGCAGCCAAAGGGGCGGGGCAGGCTATGGCTACACCTTC; CDR3 protein: CASSQRGGAGYGYTF
D gene: NA; clone size: NA; CDR3 length: 13; J gene: TRBJ1-2; V gene: TRBV7-9; CDR3 DNA: TGTGCCAGCAGCCCGACGGTGAACTATGGCTACACCTTC; CDR3 protein: CASSPTVNYGYTF
D gene: TRBD2; clone size: NA; CDR3 length: 16; J gene: TRBJ2-5; V gene: TRBV12-3/TRBV12-4; CDR3 DNA: TGTGCCAGCAGCCACGGGACTAGCGGGGCTTGGGAGACCCAGTACTTC; CDR3 protein: CASSHGTSGAWETQYF
D gene: TRBD1; clone size: NA; CDR3 length: 15; J gene: TRBJ2-7; V gene: TRBV11-2; CDR3 DNA: TGTGCCAGCAGCCTACAGGGGTCCTACTTCTACGAGCAGTACTTC; CDR3 protein: CASSLQGSYFYEQYF
D gene: NA; clone size: few; CDR3 length: 12; J gene: TRBJ2-7; V gene: TRBV7-8; CDR3 DNA: TGTGCCAGCAGCTTAGAAGGGCACGAGCAGTACTTC; CDR3 protein: CASSLEGHEQYF
D gene: NA; clone size: NA; CDR3 length: 13; J gene: TRBJ1-1; V gene: TRBV12-3/TRBV12-4; CDR3 DNA: TGTGCCAGCTTTCTGGTGATGAACACTGAAGCTTTCTTT; CDR3 protein: CASFLVMNTEAFF
D gene: NA; clone size: NA; CDR3 length: 16; J gene: TRBJ1-1; V gene: TRBV19; CDR3 DNA: TGTGCCAGTAGTATTAGGGGGGCGAGTGGGAACACTGAAGCTTTCTTT; CDR3 protein: CASSIRGASGNTEAFF
D gene: TRBD1; clone size: NA; CDR3 length: 14; J gene: TRBJ1-1; V gene: TRBV20-1; CDR3 DNA: TGCAGTGCTTCCCAATACAGGGGGAACACTGAAGCTTTCTTT; CDR3 protein: CSASQYRGNTEAFF
D gene: NA; clone size: few; CDR3 length: 14; J gene: TRBJ1-2; V gene: TRBV2; CDR3 DNA: TGTGCCAGCAGTGAAGCGACAGTCCCCTATGGCTACACCTTC; CDR3 protein: CASSEATVPYGYTF